The 24 T cell receptor beta chains below come from one sample, sequenced in a study of T cells in Graves' hyperthyroidism and ophthalmopathy. The CDR3 regions of TCR beta were amplified from RNA transcripts. First-round RT-PCR targeting the TCR CDR3 was performed with the HTBI primer set. One entry per CDR3 protein results from TCRdb running MiXCR on the multiplex PCR reads. The sample lists hundreds of thousands of distinct CDR3 sequences, more than 45% occurring once. The sequenced sample consisted of peripheral blood or thyroid tissue (not recorded which). The receptors shown here come from a woman aged 18-29 years with Graves' hyperthyroidism.

This clonotype was counted between two and nine times. The CDR3 loop reads CASSIGASGTNEQYF. Written as DNA, the CDR3 is TGTGCCAGTAGTATAGGGGCTAGCGGGACAAACGAGCAGTACTTC. This rearrangement joins TRBV19 to TRBJ2-7, with 9 bases matching TRBD2. This CDR3 has 15 amino acids. Trimming at V came to 1 base and at J to 5 bases, leaving 6 bases not matched to a gene. Germline CDR1 reads LNHDA; CDR2 reads SQIVND (reference sequence).

This clonotype showed up many times. The chain joins TRBV7-3 to TRBJ1-3; D unclear. The length of the CDR3 is 14 residues. V lost 2 bases to trimming and J lost 2 bases, with 7 bases between them. Germline assignment: CDR1 SGHTA and CDR2 FQGTGA. The CDR3: CASSLPGAGNTIYF. CDR3 coding DNA: TGTGCCAGCAGCTTACCGGGTGCTGGAAACACCATATATTTT.

The sample holds many counts of this clonotype. The chain employs TRBV7-9 and TRBJ2-6, with D hard to call. V lost 5 bases and J 0 bases, leaving 11 bases between the germline ends. Per germline, CDR1 SEHNR and CDR2 FQNEAQ (reference sequence). The CDR3 contains 16 residues. The CDR3 spells CASSPSGVSGANVLTF. The CDR3 DNA reads TGTGCCAGCAGCCCAAGTGGCGTCTCTGGGGCCAACGTCCTGACTTTC.

For this clonotype: Mismatch with germline at one junction end may stem from a read error. The chain employs TRBV11-1 and TRBJ2-7, with TRBD2 identical over 9 bases. Germline CDR1 and CDR2: SGHAT and FQDESV (reference sequence). The CDR3 extends over 15 amino acids. CDR3 loop: CASSSTSGRPYEQYF. CDR3 nucleotides: TGCGCCAGCAGCTCCACTAGCGGGCGCCCCTACGAGCAGTACTTC. Using reference TRBV11-1 and TRBJ2-7 for the parts outside the CDR3, the full variable domain is EAEVAQSPRYKITEKSQAVAFWCDPISGHATLYWYRQILGQGPELLVQFQDESVVDDSQLPKDRFSAERLKGVDSTLKIQPAELGDSAMYLCASSSTSGRPYEQYFGPGTRLTVT.

CDR3 sequence (DNA): TGTGCCAGCAGCCTTTCCGGACGGAGCACCGGGGAGCTGTTTTTT. Protein product: CASSLSGRSTGELFF. The V gene is TRBV9, the J gene TRBJ2-2; D remains unclear. Trimming stripped 4 bases from V and 4 bases from J, with 14 bases between. CDR3 size: 15 residues. Germline V gives CDR1 SGDLS, CDR2 YYNGEE.

This clonotype was detected ten times or more. The chain links TRBV7-8 to TRBJ1-2; D gene unclear. V lost 5 bases to trimming and J lost 6 bases, with 13 bases between them. The CDR3 has 13 amino acids. The germline CDR1 and CDR2 sequences are SGHVS and FQNEAQ. The CDR3 loop reads CASSSWTEDGYTF. CDR3 nucleotide sequence: TGTGCCAGCAGCAGCTGGACGGAAGATGGCTACACCTTC.

The chain joins TRBV7-2 to TRBJ1-1, with D hard to call. Trimming took off 5 bases at V and 0 bases at J, with 13 bases between the two ends. Germline CDR1 reads SGHTA; CDR2 reads FQGNSA. The CDR3 extends over 15 amino acids. The CDR3 loop is CASSHGSLMNTEAFF. CDR3 nucleotide sequence: TGTGCCAGCAGCCACGGCAGCCTAATGAACACTGAAGCTTTCTTT.

This clonotype was detected ten times or more. V usage is TRBV19 and J usage is TRBJ1-5, with TRBD1 matching 9 bases. Germline CDR1 and CDR2: LNHDA and SQIVND (reference sequence). V lost 6 bases and J lost 4; bases outside the gene matches: 7. This CDR3 is 15 amino acids long. The CDR3 DNA follows: TGTGCCAGTAGCGCCGTGACAGGGGGGAATCAGCCCCAGCATTTT. Translated: CASSAVTGGNQPQHF.

This clonotype was recorded many times. The chain uses TRBV24-1 and TRBJ2-7, with TRBD1 identical over 9 bases. CDR3 length: 13 residues. Germline V gene lookup returns CDR1 KGHDR and CDR2 SFDVKD. Unmatched junction bases numbered 2, after V lost 4 bases and J lost 5 bases. CDR3 DNA sequence: TGTGCCACCAGTGACCGGACAGGGGACGAGCAGTACTTC. It encodes CATSDRTGDEQYF.

This clonotype was observed a few times. A much larger clone lies a single base off, so this may be a read error. J is TRBJ2-5 and V is TRBV7-9, with unresolved D. V was pared by 6 bases and J by 2 bases, with 13 bases between. CDR3 size: 14 residues. Germline V CDR1 and CDR2: SEHNR, FQNEAQ (reference sequence). The CDR3 sequence is CASSVSSAQETQYF. DNA of the CDR3: TGTGCCAGCAGTGTGTCGTCAGCTCAAGAGACCCAGTACTTC.

This chain links TRBV6-4 with TRBJ2-2; 9 nucleotides match TRBD2. With V trimmed by 6 bases and J by 6 bases, 8 bases remained unmatched. The CDR3 consists of 15 residues. Germline loops: CDR1 MRHNA, CDR2 SNTAGT. CDR3 protein: CASRTSGADPGELFF. Written as DNA, the CDR3 is TGTGCCAGCAGGACTAGCGGAGCCGACCCCGGGGAGCTGTTTTTT.

This clonotype was detected once. This rearrangement joins TRBV7-9 to TRBJ2-5; D might be TRBD1 (5 bases). Germline V gene data show CDR1 as SEHNR and CDR2 as FQNEAQ (reference sequence). V was shortened by 5 bases and J by 9 bases, with 16 bases between the two germline ends. The CDR3 extends over 13 amino acids. As DNA, the CDR3 is TGTGCCAGCAGCGAACCGTCAGGGCAGCCCCAGTACTTC. Amino acid sequence: CASSEPSGQPQYF.

This chain uses TRBV7-3 with TRBJ1-1, with D uncertain. Germline CDR1 SGHTA, CDR2 FQGTGA. The CDR3 extends over 13 amino acids. V lost 5 bases, J lost 2 bases, and 9 bases lay in between. CDR3 protein: CASSGGPNTEAFF. In DNA, the CDR3 is TGTGCCAGCAGCGGCGGGCCTAACACTGAAGCTTTCTTT.

The gene calls are TRBV19 and TRBJ1-5; D is undetermined. The CDR3 consists of 14 residues. Germline-derived CDR1 and CDR2 are LNHDA and SQIVND (reference sequence). Trimming took off 1 base at V and 5 bases at J, with 9 bases between the two ends. For the CDR3, the DNA is TGTGCCAGTAGTATAGGGCGCCCCGATCAGCCCCAGCATTTT. It encodes CASSIGRPDQPQHF.

This clonotype was recorded at least ten times. This chain uses TRBV25-1 with TRBJ2-7; 8 nucleotides align to TRBD2. Germline V gene lookup returns CDR1 MGHDK and CDR2 SYGVNS. The V segment lost 1 base and the J segment 6 bases; nucleotides outside the gene matches: 2. CDR3 length: 13 amino acids. DNA of the CDR3: TGTGCCAGCAGTGAATCGGGAGGGCCCGAGCAGTACTTC. This encodes CASSESGGPEQYF.

This sequence joins TRBV2 and TRBJ1-5, with TRBD1 matching over 7 bases. Per the germline V gene, CDR1 is SNHLY and CDR2 is FYNNEI. J lost 6 bases, V lost 3 bases, and 8 bases had no gene match. The CDR3 loop spans 15 amino acids. In DNA, the CDR3 is TGTGCCAGCAGTGATACCAGGGAGGGGGCTCAGCCCCAGCATTTT. This gives the protein CASSDTREGAQPQHF.

The J gene is TRBJ1-3, the V gene TRBV20-1; D ambiguous. V gave up 2 bases and J gave up 1 base, with 6 bases separating them. CDR3 length equals 13 residues. In germline, CDR1 is DFQATT, CDR2 SNEGSKA (reference sequence). The CDR3 region is CSARLMSGNTIYF. The CDR3, as DNA: TGCAGTGCTAGATTGATGTCTGGAAACACCATATATTTT.

V and J are TRBV25-1 and TRBJ2-2; D call uncertain. The CDR3 is 15 amino acids. V lost 1 base and J lost 5, with 11 bases in between. Germline V CDR1 and CDR2: MGHDK, SYGVNS. CDR3 residues: CASSEFAGSTGELFF. CDR3 bases: TGTGCCAGCAGTGAATTTGCAGGTTCGACCGGGGAGCTGTTTTTT.

The rearrangement uses TRBV7-6 and TRBJ2-6; D could derive from TRBD1 or TRBD2 (6 bases each). This CDR3 is 17 amino acids long. The germline V gene has CDR1 SGHVS and CDR2 FNYEAQ. Between the trimmed V and J ends, which lost 5 bases and 4 bases, there was a span of 18 bases. The CDR3 DNA sequence: TGTGCCAGCAGCCCAAGCCCGGGGGCGCACGGGGCCAACGTCCTGACTTTC. It yields the protein CASSPSPGAHGANVLTF.

There are many counts of this clonotype. This sequence joins TRBV19 and TRBJ2-7, with D possibly being TRBD1 or TRBD2 (5 bases each). There are 13 residues in the CDR3. Trimming removed 5 bases at V and 0 bases at J, with 8 bases between. CDR1 and CDR2 (germline): LNHDA, SQIVND (reference sequence). CDR3 sequence: CASSPGASYEQYF. CDR3 in DNA: TGTGCCAGTAGTCCCGGGGCCTCCTACGAGCAGTACTTC.

This clonotype has only a few counts. The V call is TRBV29-1, the J call TRBJ1-1; maybe TRBD1 (6 bases). Germline V gene data show CDR1 as SQVTM and CDR2 as ANQGSEA. This CDR3 is 13 amino acids long. The V end was cut by 7 bases, the J end by 1 base, with 13 bases between. CDR3 amino acids: CSAGQSWNTEAFF. CDR3 nucleotides: TGCAGCGCCGGACAGAGTTGGAACACTGAAGCTTTCTTT.

This clonotype was seen ten or more times. This chain connects TRBV2 to TRBJ1-1; D unclear. Germline V lookup: CDR1 SNHLY, CDR2 FYNNEI. The CDR3 is 10 residues long. V lost 6 bases and J 7 bases, leaving 6 bases between the germline ends. CDR3 DNA sequence: TGTGCCAGCAGGATGAATGAAGCTTTCTTT. This codes for CASRMNEAFF.

The chain employs TRBV2 and TRBJ1-2; D is uncertain. The germline V gene encodes CDR1 SNHLY and CDR2 FYNNEI. This CDR3 region has 15 residues. Trimming took off 6 bases at V and 8 bases at J, with 22 bases between the two ends. The CDR3 sequence: CASSSTLGGRTGYTF. The CDR3 DNA reads TGTGCCAGCAGCTCGACGTTGGGTGGTCGTACCGGCTACACCTTC.

This clonotype appeared many times. The V gene is TRBV7-2, the J gene TRBJ2-7, with no clear D. Looked up from germline, CDR1 is SGHTA and CDR2 is FQGNSA. Trimming shortened V by 4 bases and J by 6 bases, and 10 bases separated the two germline ends. There are 12 residues in the CDR3. The CDR3 DNA reads as TGTGCCAGCAGCTCGACGAAAAGCGAGCAGTACTTC. Translating it yields CASSSTKSEQYF. Together with reference TRBV7-2 and TRBJ2-7, the CDR3 gives the full variable domain: GAGVSQSPSNKVTEKGKDVELRCDPISGHTALYWYRQSLGQGLEFLIYFQGNSAPDKSGLPSDRFSAERTGGSVSTLTIQRTQQEDSAVYLCASSSTKSEQYFGPGTRLTVT.